The entry that follows covers one TCR beta chain sequence. Its antigen remains unidentified. This specimen belongs to a study of T-cell memory formation after mild COVID-19. Germline lookup yields CDR1 SNHLY and CDR2 FYNNEI. V gave up 3 bases and J gave up 7 bases, with 15 bases separating them. CDR3 length equals 14 residues. TCRdb independently ran MiXCR on the 5' RACE reads; one entry per CDR3 protein. This table holds around 390,000 distinct CDR3 sequences, more than 15% found once. Study-level results: The appearance of some responding clones in pre-infection memory suggested that cross-reactive memory joined.

Sequenced sample: PBMCs or a T cell subset sorted from them (not recorded which). This TCR was sampled from a man aged 18-30 years who had mild COVID-19 (a few samples of this study predate the infection). Cell type and time point are not known. The J gene is TRBJ1-1, the V gene TRBV2; tentatively, D is TRBD1 (6 bases). CDR3 loop: CASSDGRGISEAFF. As DNA, the CDR3 is TGTGCCAGCAGTGATGGCAGGGGTATTAGTGAAGCTTTCTTT.